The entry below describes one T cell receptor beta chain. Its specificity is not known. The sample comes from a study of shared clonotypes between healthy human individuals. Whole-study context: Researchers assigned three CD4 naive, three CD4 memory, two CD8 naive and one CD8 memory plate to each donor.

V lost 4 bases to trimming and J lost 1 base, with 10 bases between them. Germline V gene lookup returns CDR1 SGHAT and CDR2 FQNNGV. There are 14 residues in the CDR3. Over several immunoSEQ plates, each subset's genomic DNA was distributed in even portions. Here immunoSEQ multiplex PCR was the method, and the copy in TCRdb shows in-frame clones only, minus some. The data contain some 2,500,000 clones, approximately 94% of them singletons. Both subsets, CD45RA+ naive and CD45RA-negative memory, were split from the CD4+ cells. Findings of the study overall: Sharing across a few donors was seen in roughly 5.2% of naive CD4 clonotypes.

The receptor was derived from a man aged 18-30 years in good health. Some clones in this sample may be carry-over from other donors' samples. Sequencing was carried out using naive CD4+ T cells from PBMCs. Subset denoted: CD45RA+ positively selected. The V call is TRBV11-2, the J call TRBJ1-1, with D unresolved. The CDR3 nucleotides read TGTGCCAGCAGCTCAGTTCGACAGAACACTGAAGCTTTCTTT. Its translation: CASSSVRQNTEAFF.